This TCR beta chain is drawn from a study of regulatory and conventional T cells in RAG deficiency. The CDR3 covers 15 residues. Germline V CDR1 and CDR2: MNHNY, SVGAGI (reference sequence). V lost 3 bases to trimming and J lost 2 bases, with 13 bases between them. Measured with immunoSEQ multiplex PCR; TCRdb has only the in-frame clones, and not every one. The table records 6,000 to 8,000 clones, 82% of them present only once. The sample holds a few counts of this clone. These records were also assigned to another study, of regulatory T cells. That source reports: Amplification used 52 TRBV primers and 13 TRBJ primers. Patient repertoires had restricted TRB V-J pairs and skewed V and J usage, most in Tregs.

Sequenced sample: CD8+ T cells sorted from blood. The sequence was collected from a human donor in good health. This chain joins TRBV6-6 and TRBJ1-2; maybe TRBD1 (6 bases). CDR3 DNA sequence: TGTGCCAGCAGTTATCCGACAGGACGCAACTATGGCTACACCTTC. Translation: CASSYPTGRNYGYTF.